This TCR beta chain emerged from a study of T cells in Graves' hyperthyroidism and ophthalmopathy. Study-level findings and limits: Most clonotypes expanded in thyroid above 0.001 were likewise present in blood.

Patients showing uncontrolled infection, other autoimmune disease, pregnancy or lactation were ineligible. Used for diagnoses were clinical symptoms, serum thyroxine and TRAb, thyroid ultrasound and orbital computed tomography. Germline V gives CDR1 ENHRY, CDR2 SYGVKD. The CDR3 is 14 residues long. In its sample, this clonotype was seen a few times. Its target is not known. One end of the junction does not line up with germline, which may come from a read error. From RNA transcripts, TCR beta CDR3 regions were amplified. Researchers ran a first-round RT-PCR on the TCR CDR3 using the HTBI primer set. Each CDR3 protein is one row after TCRdb ran MiXCR on the multiplex PCR reads. The table includes about 540,000 distinct CDR3 sequences, 35% to 55% detected once.

The J gene is TRBJ1-4, the V gene TRBV10-3, with D perhaps TRBD1 (5 bases). Sample: peripheral blood or thyroid tissue (not recorded which). This clonotype was sampled from a young woman with Graves' hyperthyroidism. The CDR3 is CASSEGRTSEKLFF. CDR3 sequence (DNA): TGTGCCAGCAGTGAGGGACGGACGTCGGAAAAACTGTTTTTT.